This TCR beta chain was found in a study of lymphopenia after photon versus proton radiotherapy. The CDR3 consists of 16 residues. Clones were read by immunoSEQ multiplex PCR, and TCRdb kept only the in-frame ones, dropping some. The sample shows just over 40,000 clones, about 86% of them seen only once. With regard to this clone: No antigen is known for it.

General study findings and limits: Post-nadir TCR diversity decline inversely tracked overall survival among those who died. Oligoclonal CD8+ Temra expansion after nadir drove photon patients' diversity drop. Photon-treated patients lost naive T cells and TCR diversity; proton-treated stayed stable.

The input for sequencing was peripheral blood, taken from a patient treated with proton-based radiotherapy. The chain has TRBV21-1 and TRBJ1-3; TRBD1 reflects the table's D call only, with no check against the DNA. TRBV21-1 is classified as a pseudogene. The receptor was isolated from a woman in her seventies with pancreatic cancer. Some clones in this sample may be carry-over from other donors' samples. The CDR3 coding sequence is TGTGCCAGCATCTTCGGGACAGGGCCTACTGGAAACACCATATATTTT. Amino acid sequence: CASIFGTGPTGNTIYF.